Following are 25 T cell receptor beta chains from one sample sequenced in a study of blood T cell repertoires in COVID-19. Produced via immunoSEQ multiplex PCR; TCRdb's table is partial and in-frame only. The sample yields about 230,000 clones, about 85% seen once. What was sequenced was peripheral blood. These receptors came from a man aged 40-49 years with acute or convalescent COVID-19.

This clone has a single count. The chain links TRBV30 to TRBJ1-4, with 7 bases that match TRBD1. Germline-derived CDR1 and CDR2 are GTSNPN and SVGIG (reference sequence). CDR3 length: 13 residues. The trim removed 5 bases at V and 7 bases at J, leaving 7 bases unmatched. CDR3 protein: CAWAGGFGEKLFF. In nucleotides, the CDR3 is TGTGCCTGGGCAGGGGGATTCGGTGAAAAACTGTTTTTT.

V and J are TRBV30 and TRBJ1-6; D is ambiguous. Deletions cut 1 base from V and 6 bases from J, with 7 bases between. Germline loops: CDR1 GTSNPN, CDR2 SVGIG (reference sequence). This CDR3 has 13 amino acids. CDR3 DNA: TGTGCCTGGAGTGACAGTCCTAATTCACCCCTCCACTTT. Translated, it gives CAWSDSPNSPLHF.

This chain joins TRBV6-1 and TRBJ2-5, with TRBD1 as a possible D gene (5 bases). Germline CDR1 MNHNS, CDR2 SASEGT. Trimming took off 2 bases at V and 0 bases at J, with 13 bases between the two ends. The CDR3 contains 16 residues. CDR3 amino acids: CASSEIRGSYQETQYF. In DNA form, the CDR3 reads TGTGCCAGCAGTGAAATAAGGGGATCCTACCAAGAGACCCAGTACTTC.

The DNA for the CDR3 is TGTGCCAGCAGCCTACAGGGGTCCTACGAGCAGTACTTC. It yields the protein CASSLQGSYEQYF. This chain connects TRBV3-1 (or the pseudogene TRBV3-2) to TRBJ2-7; 7 positions match TRBD1. Looked up from germline, CDR1 is LGHDT and CDR2 is YNNKEL (reference sequence). The CDR3 length is 13 residues. With 4 bases clipped from V and 1 base from J, the junction kept 1 base outside the gene matches.

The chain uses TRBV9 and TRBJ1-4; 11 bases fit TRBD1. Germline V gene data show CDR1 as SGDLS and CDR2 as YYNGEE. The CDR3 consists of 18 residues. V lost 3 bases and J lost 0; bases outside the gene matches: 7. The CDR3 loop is CASSEGTGGFATNEKLFF. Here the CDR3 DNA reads TGTGCCAGCAGCGAGGGGACAGGGGGGTTTGCAACTAATGAAAAACTGTTTTTT.

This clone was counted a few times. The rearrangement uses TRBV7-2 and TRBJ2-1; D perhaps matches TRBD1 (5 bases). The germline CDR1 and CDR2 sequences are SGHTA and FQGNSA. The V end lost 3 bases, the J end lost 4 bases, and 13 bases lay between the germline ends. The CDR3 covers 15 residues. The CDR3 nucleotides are TGTGCCAGCAGCTTGGACACTGGTTTTTACAATGAGCAGTTCTTC. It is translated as CASSLDTGFYNEQFF.

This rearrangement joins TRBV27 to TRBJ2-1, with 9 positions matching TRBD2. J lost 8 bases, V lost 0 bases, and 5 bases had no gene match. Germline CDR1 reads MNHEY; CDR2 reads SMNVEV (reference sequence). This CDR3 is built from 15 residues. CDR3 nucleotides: TGTGCCAGCAGTTTATCGGCGGGGGGGCTAGATGAGCAGTTCTTC. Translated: CASSLSAGGLDEQFF.

The CDR3 is CASSIRTGTGGTEAFF. The CDR3 bases are TGCGCCAGCAGCATCCGGACCGGGACGGGAGGGACTGAAGCTTTCTTT. This chain connects TRBV5-1 to TRBJ1-1; a possible D gene is TRBD1 (5 bases). CDR3 length: 16 amino acids. Trimming pared 4 bases from V and 5 bases from J, leaving 21 bases between. Germline CDR1 is SGHRS and CDR2 is YFSETQ. Supplemented by reference TRBV5-1 and TRBJ1-1, the full variable domain reads KAGVTQTPRYLIKTRGQQVTLSCSPISGHRSVSWYQQTPGQGLQFLFEYFSETQRNKGNFPGRFSGRQFSNSRSEMNVSTLELGDSALYLCASSIRTGTGGTEAFFGQGTRLTVV.

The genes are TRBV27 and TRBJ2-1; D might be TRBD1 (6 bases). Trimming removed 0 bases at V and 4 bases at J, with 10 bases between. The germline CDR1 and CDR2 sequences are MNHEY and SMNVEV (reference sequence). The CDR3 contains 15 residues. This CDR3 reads CASSLSDSKYNEQFF. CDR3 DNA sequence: TGTGCCAGCAGTTTATCGGACAGCAAATACAATGAGCAGTTCTTC.

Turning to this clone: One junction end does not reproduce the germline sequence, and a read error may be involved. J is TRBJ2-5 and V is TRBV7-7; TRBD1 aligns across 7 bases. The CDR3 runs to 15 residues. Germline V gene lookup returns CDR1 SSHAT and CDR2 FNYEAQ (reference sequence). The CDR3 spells CASSLALGGQETQYF. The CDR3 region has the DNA TGTGCTAGCAGCTTAGCGCTAGGGGGCCAGGAGACCCAGTACTTC.

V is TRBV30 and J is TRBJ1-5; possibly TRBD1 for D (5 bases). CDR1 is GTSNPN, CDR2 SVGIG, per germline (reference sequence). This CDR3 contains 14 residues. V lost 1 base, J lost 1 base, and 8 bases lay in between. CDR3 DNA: TGTGCCTGGAGTGCGGGGGAGAGCAATCAGCCCCAGCATTTT. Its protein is CAWSAGESNQPQHF.

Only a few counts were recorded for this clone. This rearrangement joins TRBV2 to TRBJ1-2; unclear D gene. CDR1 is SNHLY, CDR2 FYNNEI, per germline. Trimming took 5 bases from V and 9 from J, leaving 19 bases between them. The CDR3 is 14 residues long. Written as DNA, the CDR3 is TGTGCCAGCAGTAACATGGACGGAGGACGAAGCTACACCTTC. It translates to CASSNMDGGRSYTF.

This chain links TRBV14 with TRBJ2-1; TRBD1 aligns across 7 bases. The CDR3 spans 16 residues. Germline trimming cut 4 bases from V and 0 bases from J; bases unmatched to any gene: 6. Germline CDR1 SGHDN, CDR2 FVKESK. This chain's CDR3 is CASSRRQGSSYNEQFF. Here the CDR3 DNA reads TGTGCCAGCAGCCGAAGACAGGGAAGCTCCTACAATGAGCAGTTCTTC.

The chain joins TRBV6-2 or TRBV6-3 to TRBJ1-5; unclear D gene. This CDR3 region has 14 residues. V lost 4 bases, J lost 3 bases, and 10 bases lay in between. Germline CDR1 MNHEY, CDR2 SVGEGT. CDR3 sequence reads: CASSFGHTNQPQHF. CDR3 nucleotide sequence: TGTGCCAGCAGTTTTGGGCACACCAATCAGCCCCAGCATTTT.

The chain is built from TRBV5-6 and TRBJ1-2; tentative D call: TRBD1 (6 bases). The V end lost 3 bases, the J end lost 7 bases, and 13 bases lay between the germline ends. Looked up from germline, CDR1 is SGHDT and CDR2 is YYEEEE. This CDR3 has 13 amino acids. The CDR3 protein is CASSSTGSSGYTF. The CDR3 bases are TGTGCCAGCAGCTCCACAGGGAGTAGTGGCTACACCTTC.

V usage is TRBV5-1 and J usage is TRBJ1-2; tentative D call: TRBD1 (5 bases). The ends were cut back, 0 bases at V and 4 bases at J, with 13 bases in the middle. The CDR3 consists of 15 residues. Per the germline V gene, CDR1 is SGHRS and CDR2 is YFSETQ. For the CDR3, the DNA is TGCGCCAGCAGCTTGGAGGGGCGGGGAATCTATGGCTACACCTTC. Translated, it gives CASSLEGRGIYGYTF.

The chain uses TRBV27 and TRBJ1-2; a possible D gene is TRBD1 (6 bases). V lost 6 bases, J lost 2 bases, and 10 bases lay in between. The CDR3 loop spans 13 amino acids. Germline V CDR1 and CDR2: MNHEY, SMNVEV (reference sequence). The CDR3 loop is CASSQTGNYGYTF. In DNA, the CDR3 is TGTGCCAGCAGCCAAACAGGGAACTATGGCTACACCTTC.

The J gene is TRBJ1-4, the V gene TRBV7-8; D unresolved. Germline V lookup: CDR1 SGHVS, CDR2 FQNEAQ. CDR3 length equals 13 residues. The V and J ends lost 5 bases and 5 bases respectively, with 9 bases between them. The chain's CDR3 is CASSLGLNEKLFF. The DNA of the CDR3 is TGTGCCAGCAGCCTTGGACTAAATGAAAAACTGTTTTTT. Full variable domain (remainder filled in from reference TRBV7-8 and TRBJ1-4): GAGVSQSPRYKVAKRGQDVALRCDPISGHVSLFWYQQALGQGPEFLTYFQNEAQLDKSGLPSDRFFAERPEGSVSTLKIQRTQQEDSAVYLCASSLGLNEKLFFGSGTQLSVL.

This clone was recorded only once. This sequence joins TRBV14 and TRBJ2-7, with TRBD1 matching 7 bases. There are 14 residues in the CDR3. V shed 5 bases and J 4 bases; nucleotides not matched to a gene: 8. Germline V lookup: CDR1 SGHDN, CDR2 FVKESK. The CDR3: CASSAVGTAYEQYF. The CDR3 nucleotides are TGTGCCAGCAGCGCGGTCGGGACAGCGTACGAGCAGTACTTC.

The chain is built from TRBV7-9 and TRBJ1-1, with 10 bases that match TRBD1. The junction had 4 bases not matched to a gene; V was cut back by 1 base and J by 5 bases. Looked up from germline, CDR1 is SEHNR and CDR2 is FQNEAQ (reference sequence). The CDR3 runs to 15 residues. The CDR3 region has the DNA TGTGCCAGCAGCTTAGGACAGGGGGCACATACTGAAGCTTTCTTT. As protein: CASSLGQGAHTEAFF.

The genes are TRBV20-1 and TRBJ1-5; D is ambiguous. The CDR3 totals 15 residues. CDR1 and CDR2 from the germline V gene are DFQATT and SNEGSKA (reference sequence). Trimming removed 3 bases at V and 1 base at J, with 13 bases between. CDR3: CSASYVTPSNQPQHF. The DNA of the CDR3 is TGCAGTGCTAGTTACGTGACTCCGAGCAATCAGCCCCAGCATTTT.

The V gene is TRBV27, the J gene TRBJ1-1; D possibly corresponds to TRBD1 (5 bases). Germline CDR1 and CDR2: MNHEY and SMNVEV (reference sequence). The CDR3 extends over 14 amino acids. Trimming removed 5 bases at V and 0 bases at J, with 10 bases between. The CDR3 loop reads CASSRQNLNTEAFF. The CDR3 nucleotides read TGTGCCAGCAGTAGACAGAACCTGAACACTGAAGCTTTCTTT.

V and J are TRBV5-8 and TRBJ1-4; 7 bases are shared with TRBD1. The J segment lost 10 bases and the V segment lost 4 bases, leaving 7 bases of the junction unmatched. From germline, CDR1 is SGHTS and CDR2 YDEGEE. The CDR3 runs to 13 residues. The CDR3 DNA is TGTGCCAGCAGCCAGACAGGGACGGGAAAACTGTTTTTT. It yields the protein CASSQTGTGKLFF.

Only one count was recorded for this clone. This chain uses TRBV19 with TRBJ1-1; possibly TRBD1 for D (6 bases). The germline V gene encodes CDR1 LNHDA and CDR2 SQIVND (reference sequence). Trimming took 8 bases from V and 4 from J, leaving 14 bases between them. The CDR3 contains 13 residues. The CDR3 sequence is CASGYQGFTEAFF. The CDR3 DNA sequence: TGTGCCAGTGGATATCAGGGGTTCACTGAAGCTTTCTTT.

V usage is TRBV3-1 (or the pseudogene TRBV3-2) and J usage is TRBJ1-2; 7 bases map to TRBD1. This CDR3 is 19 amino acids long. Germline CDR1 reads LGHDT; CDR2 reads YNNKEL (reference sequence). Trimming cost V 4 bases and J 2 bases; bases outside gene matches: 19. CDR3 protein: CASSPSKGLGTDGNYGYTF. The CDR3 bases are TGTGCCAGCAGCCCGAGTAAGGGTCTAGGGACAGACGGAAACTATGGCTACACCTTC.